The entry below describes one T cell receptor (beta chain). The data originate from a study of PD-L1 blockade in urothelial cancer. Germline loops: CDR1 SEHNR, CDR2 FQNEAQ (reference sequence). The CDR3 has 12 residues. V dropped 1 base and J dropped 6 bases, with 5 bases sitting between them. Time point noted: pretreatment peripheral blood. Measured with immunoSEQ multiplex PCR; TCRdb has only the in-frame clones, and not every one. The sample holds about 72,000 clones, approximately 86% seen once. The J gene is TRBJ2-3, the V gene TRBV7-9, with D possibly matching TRBD2 (5 bases). This receptor was taken from a man between 60 and 70 years old with urothelial cancer. The input for sequencing was PBMCs, taken around atezolizumab (anti-PD-L1) treatment. CDR3 bases: TGTGCCAGCAGCTTAGGGAGGGATACGCAGTATTTT. This encodes CASSLGRDTQYF. The full variable domain, rest sourced from reference TRBV7-9 and TRBJ2-3, is DTGVSQNPRHKITKRGQNVTFRCDPISEHNRLYWYRQTLGQGPEFLTYFQNEAQLEKSRLLSDRFSAERPKGSFSTLEIQRTEQGDSAMYLCASSLGRDTQYFGPGTRLTVL.